The entry below describes one T cell receptor beta chain. This sample stems from a study of blood T cell repertoires in COVID-19. About the study: Acute and convalescent COVID-19 samples came from the United States, Italy and Spain. Sources were T cells, B-cell-depleted T cells, or PBMCs; the material itself was cDNA or gDNA.

The germline gives CDR1 LGHNA, CDR2 YSLEER. The length of the CDR3 is 16 residues. V was shortened by 1 base and J by 0 bases, with 10 bases between the two germline ends. In the study's own analysis: Nucleated cell counts were estimated from reference gene primer amplification. Sequenced by immunoSEQ multiplex PCR; TCRdb stores in-frame clones only, minus some. V and J calls and clone size follow that table, whereas D and trimming were derived from the DNA. The sample carries some 200,000 clones, 85% to 90% recorded once. Cohort allocation depended upon clinical history that participants reported. The rearrangement links TRBV4-3 to TRBJ2-1, with D uncertain. The receptor comes from a woman in her fifties or sixties in a cohort exposed to, infected with or recovered from COVID-19 (not recorded which). The sequenced material came from PBMCs or T cells enriched from blood (not recorded which). CDR3 sequence (DNA): TGCGCCAGCAGCCAAGGTTACAGTAACTCCTACAATGAGCAGTTCTTC. Translating gives CASSQGYSNSYNEQFF.